This T cell receptor beta chain was obtained from a study of tumor-infiltrating lymphocytes in primary liver carcinoma. Using a constant-region primer together with ProtoScript II reverse transcriptase, TCR beta cDNA was made from 500 ng of total RNA. Generation of the TCR beta libraries relied on three nested multiplex PCR rounds using slightly modified ARM-PCR. Both of the initial two PCR rounds ran for roughly 11 cycles and employed TRBV1-TRBV30 forward primers alongside a C-beta reverse primer. One entry per CDR3 protein results from TCRdb running MiXCR on the multiplex PCR reads. The table has 190,000 or so distinct CDR3 sequences, 65% seen once. Blood RNA was derived from unsorted whole blood, and germline DNA was extracted too. Between the trimmed V and J ends, which lost 8 bases and 11 bases, there was a span of 27 bases. The CDR3 is made up of 14 amino acids. Germline-derived CDR1 and CDR2 are SQVTM and ANQGSEA.

Sequenced material: peripheral blood. The V call is TRBV29-1, the J call TRBJ1-1; a possible D gene is TRBD1 (5 bases). The clonotype comes from a woman in her sixties or seventies with primary liver carcinoma and hepatitis B virus infection. For the CDR3, the DNA is TGCAGCACTGGAAAACCGGGGCCCGGGCGAAGGGCTTTCTTT. Translating gives CSTGKPGPGRRAFF.